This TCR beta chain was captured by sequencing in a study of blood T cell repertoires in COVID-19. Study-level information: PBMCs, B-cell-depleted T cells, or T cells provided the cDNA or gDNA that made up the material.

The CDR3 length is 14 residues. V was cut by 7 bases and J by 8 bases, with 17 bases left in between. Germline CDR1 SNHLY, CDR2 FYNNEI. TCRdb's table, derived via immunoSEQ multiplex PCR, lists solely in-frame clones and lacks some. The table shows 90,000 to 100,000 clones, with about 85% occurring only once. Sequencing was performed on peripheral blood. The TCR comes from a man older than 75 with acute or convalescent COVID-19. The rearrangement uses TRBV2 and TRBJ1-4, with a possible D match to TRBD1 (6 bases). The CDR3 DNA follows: TGTGCCAGCATCATAACAGGGCTGAGAGAAAAACTGTTTTTT. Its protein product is CASIITGLREKLFF. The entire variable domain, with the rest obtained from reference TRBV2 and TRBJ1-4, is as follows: EPEVTQTPSHQVTQMGQEVILRCVPISNHLYFYWYRQILGQKVEFLVSFYNNEISEKSEIFDDQFSVERPDGSNFTLKIRSTKLEDSAMYFCASIITGLREKLFFGSGTQLSVL.